This entry concerns a single TCR beta chain. The V gene lost 5 bases and the J gene lost 4 bases, with 8 bases spanning the gap. Germline V gene sequence: CDR1 SGHAT, CDR2 FQNNGV. This CDR3 has 12 amino acids. Method: immunoSEQ multiplex PCR; TCRdb's copy keeps in-frame clones and lacks some. The sample has about 76,000 clones, approximately 89% seen once; the top ten hold about 5%. The data stem from a study of blood T cell repertoires in COVID-19. The overall study: Italy, Spain and the United States were the sources of the convalescent and acute COVID-19 samples.

The rearrangement joins TRBV11-2 to TRBJ1-2; D uncertain. The receptor's source is a human donor in a cohort sampled during active COVID-19. Sequenced material: peripheral blood. CDR3 loop: CASSQTSYGYTF. The CDR3, as DNA: TGTGCCAGCAGCCAGACAAGCTATGGCTACACCTTC.